These 4 T cell receptor beta chains came from one sample sequenced in a study of T-cell reconstitution after alpha-beta-depleted transplantation in children. TCRbeta library construction was performed incorporating unique molecular identifiers. TCRdb independently ran MiXCR on the PCR reads; one entry per CDR3 protein. The sample carries 250,000 to 400,000 distinct CDR3 sequences, approximately 20% recorded once. Material: PBMCs, mostly from graft donor cells, obtained 180 days after TCRalphabeta/CD19-depleted stem cell transplant. The source of these receptors is a male patient under 18 who had a stem cell transplant for acute lymphoblastic leukemia, so the T cells may come from the graft donor.

J is TRBJ1-1 and V is TRBV5-1; 8 bases fit TRBD1. Germline V CDR1 and CDR2: SGHRS, YFSETQ. The CDR3 runs 14 residues. The V gene end was trimmed by 4 bases and the J gene end by 4 bases; junction bases not matched to a gene: 6. The CDR3 loop is CASSVRTGSTEAFF. As DNA, the CDR3 is TGCGCCAGCAGCGTCAGGACAGGGTCCACTGAAGCTTTCTTT.

This chain links TRBV7-3 with TRBJ2-1; no definite D call. The V end was cut by 0 bases, the J end by 7 bases, with 10 bases between. CDR3 length: 14 residues. Germline V gene lookup returns CDR1 SGHTA and CDR2 FQGTGA. The CDR3 coding sequence is TGTGCCAGCAGCTTAACCCATATCTTTAATGAGCAGTTCTTC. Translation: CASSLTHIFNEQFF.

This rearrangement joins TRBV12-3 or TRBV12-4 to TRBJ2-2; D remains unclear. V shed 7 bases and J shed 6 bases, with 0 bases lying between them. The CDR3 spans 9 residues. Here the CDR3 reads CASTGELFF. The CDR3 DNA sequence: TGTGCCAGCACCGGGGAGCTGTTTTTT.

This clonotype has just a few counts. The gene calls are TRBV6-5 and TRBJ2-1; maybe TRBD2 (5 bases). V was clipped by 2 bases and J by 7 bases, with 12 bases between them. Germline CDR1 is MNHEY and CDR2 is SVGAGI. CDR3 length equals 14 residues. CDR3: CASSYQGSGNEQFF. As DNA, the CDR3 is TGTGCCAGCAGTTACCAAGGCTCGGGGAATGAGCAGTTCTTC.